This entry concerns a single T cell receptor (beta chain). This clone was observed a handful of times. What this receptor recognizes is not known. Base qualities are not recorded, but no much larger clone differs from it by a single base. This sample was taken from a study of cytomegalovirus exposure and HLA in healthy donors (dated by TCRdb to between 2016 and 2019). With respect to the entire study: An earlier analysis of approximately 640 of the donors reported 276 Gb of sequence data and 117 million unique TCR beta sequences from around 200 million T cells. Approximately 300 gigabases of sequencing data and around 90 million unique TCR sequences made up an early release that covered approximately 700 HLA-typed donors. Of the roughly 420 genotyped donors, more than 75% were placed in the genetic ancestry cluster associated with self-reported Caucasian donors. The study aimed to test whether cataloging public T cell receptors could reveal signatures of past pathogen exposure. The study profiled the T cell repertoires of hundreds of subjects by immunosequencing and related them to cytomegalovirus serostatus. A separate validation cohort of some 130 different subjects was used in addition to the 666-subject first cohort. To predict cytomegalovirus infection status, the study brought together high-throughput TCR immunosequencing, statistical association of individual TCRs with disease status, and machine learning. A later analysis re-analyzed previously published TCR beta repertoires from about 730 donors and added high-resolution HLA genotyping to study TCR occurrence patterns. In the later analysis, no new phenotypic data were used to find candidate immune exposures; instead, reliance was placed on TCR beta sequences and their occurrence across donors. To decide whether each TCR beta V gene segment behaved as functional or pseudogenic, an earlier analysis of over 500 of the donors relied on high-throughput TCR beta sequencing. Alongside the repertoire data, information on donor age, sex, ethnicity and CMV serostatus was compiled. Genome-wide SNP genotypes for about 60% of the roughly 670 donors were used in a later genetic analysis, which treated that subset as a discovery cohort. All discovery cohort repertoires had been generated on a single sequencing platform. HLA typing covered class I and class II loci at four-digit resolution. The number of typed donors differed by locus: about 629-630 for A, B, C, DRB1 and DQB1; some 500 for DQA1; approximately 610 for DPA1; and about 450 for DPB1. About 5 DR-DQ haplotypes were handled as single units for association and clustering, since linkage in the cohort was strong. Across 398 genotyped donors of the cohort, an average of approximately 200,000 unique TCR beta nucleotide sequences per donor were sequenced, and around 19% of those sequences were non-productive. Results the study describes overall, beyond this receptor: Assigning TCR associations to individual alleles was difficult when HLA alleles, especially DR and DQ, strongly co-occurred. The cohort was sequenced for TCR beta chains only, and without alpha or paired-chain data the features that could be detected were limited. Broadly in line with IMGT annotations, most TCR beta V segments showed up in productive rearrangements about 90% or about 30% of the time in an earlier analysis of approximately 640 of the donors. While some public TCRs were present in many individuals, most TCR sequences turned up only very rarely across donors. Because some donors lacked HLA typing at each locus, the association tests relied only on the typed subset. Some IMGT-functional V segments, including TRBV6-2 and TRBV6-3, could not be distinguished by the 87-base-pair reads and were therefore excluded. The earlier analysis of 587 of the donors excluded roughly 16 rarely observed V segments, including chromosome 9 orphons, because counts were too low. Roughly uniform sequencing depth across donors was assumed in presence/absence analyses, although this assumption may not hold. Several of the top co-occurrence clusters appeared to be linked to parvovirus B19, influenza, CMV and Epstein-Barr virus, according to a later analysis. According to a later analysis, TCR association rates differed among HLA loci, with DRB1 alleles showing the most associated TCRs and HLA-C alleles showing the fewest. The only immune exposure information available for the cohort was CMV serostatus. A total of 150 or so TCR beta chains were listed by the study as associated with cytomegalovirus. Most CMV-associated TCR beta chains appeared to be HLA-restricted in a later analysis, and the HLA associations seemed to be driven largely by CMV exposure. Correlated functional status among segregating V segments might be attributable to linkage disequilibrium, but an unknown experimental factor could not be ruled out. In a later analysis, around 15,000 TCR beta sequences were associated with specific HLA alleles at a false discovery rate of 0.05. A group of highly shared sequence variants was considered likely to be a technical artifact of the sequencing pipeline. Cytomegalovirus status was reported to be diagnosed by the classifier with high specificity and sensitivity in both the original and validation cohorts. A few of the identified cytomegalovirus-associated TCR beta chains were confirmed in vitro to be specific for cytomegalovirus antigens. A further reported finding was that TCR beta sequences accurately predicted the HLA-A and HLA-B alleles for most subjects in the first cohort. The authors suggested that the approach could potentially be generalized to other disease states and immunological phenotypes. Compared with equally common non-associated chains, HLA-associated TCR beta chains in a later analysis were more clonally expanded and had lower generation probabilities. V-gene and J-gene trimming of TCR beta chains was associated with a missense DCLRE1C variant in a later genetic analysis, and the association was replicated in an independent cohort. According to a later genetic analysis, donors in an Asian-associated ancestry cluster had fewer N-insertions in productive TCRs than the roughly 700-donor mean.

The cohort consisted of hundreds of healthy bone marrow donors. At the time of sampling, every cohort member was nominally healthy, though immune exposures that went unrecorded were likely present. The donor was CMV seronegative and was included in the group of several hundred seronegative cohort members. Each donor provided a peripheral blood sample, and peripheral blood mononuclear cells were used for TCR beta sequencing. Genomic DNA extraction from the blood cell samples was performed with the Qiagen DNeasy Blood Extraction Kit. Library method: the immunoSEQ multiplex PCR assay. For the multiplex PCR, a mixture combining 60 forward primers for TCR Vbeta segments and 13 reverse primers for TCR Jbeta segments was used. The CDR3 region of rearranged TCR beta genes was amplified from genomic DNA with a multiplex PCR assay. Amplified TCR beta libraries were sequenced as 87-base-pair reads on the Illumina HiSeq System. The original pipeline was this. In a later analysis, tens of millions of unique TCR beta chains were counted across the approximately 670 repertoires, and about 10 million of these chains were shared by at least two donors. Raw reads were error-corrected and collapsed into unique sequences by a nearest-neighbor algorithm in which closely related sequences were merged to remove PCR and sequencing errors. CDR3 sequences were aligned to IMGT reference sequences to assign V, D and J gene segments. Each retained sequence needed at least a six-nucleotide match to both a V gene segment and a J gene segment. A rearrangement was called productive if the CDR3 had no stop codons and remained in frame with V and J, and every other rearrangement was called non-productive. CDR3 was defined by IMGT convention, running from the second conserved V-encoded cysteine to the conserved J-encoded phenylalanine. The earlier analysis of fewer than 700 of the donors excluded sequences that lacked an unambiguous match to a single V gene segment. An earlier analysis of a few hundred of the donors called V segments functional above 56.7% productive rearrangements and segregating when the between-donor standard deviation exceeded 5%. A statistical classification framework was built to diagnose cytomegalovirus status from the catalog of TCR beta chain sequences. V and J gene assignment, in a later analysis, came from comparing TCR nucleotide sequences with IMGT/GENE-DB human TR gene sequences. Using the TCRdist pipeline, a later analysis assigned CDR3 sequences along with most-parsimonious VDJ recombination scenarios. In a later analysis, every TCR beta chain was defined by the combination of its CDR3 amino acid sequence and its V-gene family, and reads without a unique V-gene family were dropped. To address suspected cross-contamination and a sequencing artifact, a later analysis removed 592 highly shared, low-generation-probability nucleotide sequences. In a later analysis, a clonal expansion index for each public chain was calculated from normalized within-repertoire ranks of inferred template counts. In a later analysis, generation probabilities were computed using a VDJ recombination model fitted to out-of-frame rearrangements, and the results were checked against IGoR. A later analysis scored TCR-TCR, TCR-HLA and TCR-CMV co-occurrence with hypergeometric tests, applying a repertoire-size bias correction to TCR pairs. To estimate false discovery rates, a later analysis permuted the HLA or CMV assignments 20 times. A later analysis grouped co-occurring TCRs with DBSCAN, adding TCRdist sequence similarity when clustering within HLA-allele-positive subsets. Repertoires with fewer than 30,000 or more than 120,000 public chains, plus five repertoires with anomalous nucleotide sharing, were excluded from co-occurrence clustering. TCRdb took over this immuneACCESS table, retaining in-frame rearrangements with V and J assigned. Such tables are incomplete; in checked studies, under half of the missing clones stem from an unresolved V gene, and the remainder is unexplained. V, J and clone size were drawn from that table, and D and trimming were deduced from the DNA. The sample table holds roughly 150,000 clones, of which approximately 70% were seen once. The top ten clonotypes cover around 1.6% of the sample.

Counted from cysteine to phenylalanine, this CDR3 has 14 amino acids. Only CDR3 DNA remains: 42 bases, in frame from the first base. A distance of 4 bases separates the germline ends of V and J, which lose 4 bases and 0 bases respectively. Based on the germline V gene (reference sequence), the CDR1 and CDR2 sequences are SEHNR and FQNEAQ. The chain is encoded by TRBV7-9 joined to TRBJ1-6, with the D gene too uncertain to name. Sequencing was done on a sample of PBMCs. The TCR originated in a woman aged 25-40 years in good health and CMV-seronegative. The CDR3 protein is CASSYSSYNSPLHF. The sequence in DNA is TGTGCCAGCAGCTACAGCTCCTATAATTCACCCCTCCACTTT.